The 5 T cell receptor beta chains below all came from one sample that was sequenced in a study of T cell clusters in autoimmune cytopenias (dated by TCRdb to about 2019). Sequenced on an Illumina MiSeq. To amplify TRB rearrangements, a touch-down multiplex PCR protocol was run with the TRB-A and TRB-B primer pools combined in a single tube. The reads, reprocessed by TCRdb, yield one row per CDR3 protein sequence and no DNA. The sample's clone listing holds roughly 5,400 distinct CDR3 sequences. Together, the top ten hold roughly 19% of the sample. Each sample's TRB amplification started from roughly 260 ng of peripheral blood genomic DNA, which corresponds to 35,000 to 40,000 genome equivalents. The same specimen was also included in a second study, on T cell repertoires in aging, cancer and after chemotherapy.

The sample taken for sequencing was peripheral blood. The receptors shown here come from a human donor in good health.

The rearrangement links TRBV10-3 to TRBJ1-1; the D gene TCRdb calls, TRBD1, cannot be checked with no DNA. CDR1 and CDR2 from the germline V gene are ENHRY and SYGVKD. The CDR3 has 14 residues. The CDR3 loop reads CAIREGQGRTEAFF.

The chain combines TRBV20-1 with TRBJ2-3. Per the germline V gene, CDR1 is DFQATT and CDR2 is SNEGSKA (reference sequence). There are 12 residues in the CDR3. The CDR3 loop reads CSITLSTDTQYF.

Frequency places this clonotype as medium-sized. J is TRBJ1-2 and V is TRBV30; TCRdb's assignment of TRBD1 cannot be checked, as there is no DNA. CDR3 length equals 15 residues. From germline, CDR1 is GTSNPN and CDR2 SVGIG (reference sequence). CDR3: CAWSQGQGFQSGYTF.

The chain joins TRBV5-1 to TRBJ2-5; TCRdb reports TRBD2, a call that lacks DNA to check it against. Germline loops: CDR1 SGHRS, CDR2 YFSETQ. The CDR3 has 14 residues. The chain's CDR3 is CASSTGLAEETQYF.

By frequency, this clonotype is medium-sized. The gene calls are TRBV15 and TRBJ1-2; the D call of TRBD1 rests on TCRdb alone, since no DNA is present to check it. CDR1 is LNHNV, CDR2 YYDKDF, per germline (reference sequence). The CDR3 totals 16 residues. The CDR3 here is CATSRTGLRGNYGYTF.